Listed here are 24 T cell receptor beta chains from one sample, sequenced in a study of blood T cell repertoires in COVID-19. TCRdb's table, derived via immunoSEQ multiplex PCR, lists solely in-frame clones and lacks some. The table has approximately 77,000 clones, 75% to 85% seen once. The material sequenced was peripheral blood. The receptors originated from a woman in her 70s with acute or convalescent COVID-19.

V gene TRBV5-8 combines with J gene TRBJ2-2; 8 bases map to TRBD1. V gave up 4 bases and J gave up 2 bases; unmatched junction bases: 7. CDR3 size: 16 residues. The V gene's germline CDR1 is SGHTS and CDR2 YDEGEE. In DNA, the CDR3 is TGTGCCAGCAGCGGCGGGACAGGAATAAACACCGGGGAGCTGTTTTTT. The encoded protein is CASSGGTGINTGELFF.

The chain is built from TRBV11-2 and TRBJ1-6; 8 nucleotides align to TRBD1. The CDR3 has 18 amino acids. Trimming took 0 bases from V and 7 from J; bases not matched to a gene: 11. Germline V gene sequence: CDR1 SGHAT, CDR2 FQNNGV. The CDR3, as DNA: TGTGCCAGCAGCTTAGACAGGGGGCGCCCGGGTAGAAATTCACCCCTCCACTTT. This encodes CASSLDRGRPGRNSPLHF.

This clone has a single count. This chain connects TRBV9 to TRBJ2-7, with 9 positions matching TRBD1. Germline V gene sequence: CDR1 SGDLS, CDR2 YYNGEE. The CDR3 extends over 15 amino acids. J was trimmed by 5 bases and V by 4 bases; bases with no gene match: 10. The chain's CDR3 is CASSPGNRGLHEQYF. In DNA form, the CDR3 reads TGTGCCAGCAGCCCCGGGAACAGGGGGCTGCACGAGCAGTACTTC.

CDR3 DNA sequence: TGTGCCAGCAGCTTACTTCCAGGGGAAGCTTTCTTT. Its protein product is CASSLLPGEAFF. This chain connects TRBV7-9 to TRBJ1-1; a weak D match, TRBD1 (5 bases). The CDR3 totals 12 residues. Trimming shortened V by 2 bases and J by 8 bases, and 9 bases separated the two germline ends. Per germline, CDR1 SEHNR and CDR2 FQNEAQ (reference sequence).

This chain joins TRBV24-1 and TRBJ1-2; D unresolved. Trimming removed 2 bases at V and 7 bases at J, with 13 bases between. In germline, CDR1 is KGHDR, CDR2 SFDVKD. The CDR3 is made up of 14 amino acids. The CDR3 DNA reads TGTGCCACCAGTGATTATTCCCGGGTAGGTGGCTACACCTTC. Amino acids: CATSDYSRVGGYTF.

The gene calls are TRBV7-2 and TRBJ1-1; D uncertain. CDR1 and CDR2 (germline): SGHTA, FQGNSA. V was trimmed by 5 bases and J by 1 base, leaving 8 bases between them. The CDR3 covers 13 residues. The CDR3 nucleotides read TGTGCCAGCAGCGGTAGTGGGAACACTGAAGCTTTCTTT. It encodes CASSGSGNTEAFF.

This clone was picked up a small number of times. V gene TRBV29-1 combines with J gene TRBJ1-1; 11 nucleotides line up with TRBD1. The CDR3 has 14 residues. Germline CDR1 SQVTM, CDR2 ANQGSEA. The V segment lost 4 bases and the J segment 5 bases; nucleotides outside the gene matches: 6. The DNA of the CDR3 is TGCAGCGTTGGTACGGACAGGGGGCAGACTGAAGCTTTCTTT. This translates into CSVGTDRGQTEAFF.

The V gene is TRBV29-1, the J gene TRBJ2-1; the match to TRBD1 covers 9 bases. The junction had 4 bases not matched to a gene; V was cut back by 4 bases and J by 3 bases. The germline V gene has CDR1 SQVTM and CDR2 ANQGSEA. This CDR3 is 14 amino acids long. CDR3 in DNA: TGCAGCGTTGGGGGGACAGGGAACTACAATGAGCAGTTCTTC. It codes for CSVGGTGNYNEQFF.

The CDR3 here is CASSQESGTGYSNQPQHF. The CDR3 DNA follows: TGTGCCAGCAGCCAAGAGTCGGGGACAGGTTATAGCAATCAGCCCCAGCATTTT. J is TRBJ1-5 and V is TRBV4-2; TRBD1 matches 8 bases. Germline loops: CDR1 LGHNA, CDR2 YNFKEQ. Trimming removed 0 bases from V and 0 bases from J; junction bases left unmatched: 7. The CDR3 length is 18 residues.

The chain recombines TRBV11-3 with TRBJ1-1; 8 positions agree with TRBD1. The CDR3 is 16 residues long. V shed 3 bases, J shed 1 base, and the junction held 7 bases outside the gene matches. Per the germline V gene, CDR1 is SGHNT and CDR2 is YENEEA. The CDR3 loop is CASSLSSGQGNTEAFF. CDR3 sequence (DNA): TGTGCCAGCAGCTTGAGCTCTGGACAGGGGAACACTGAAGCTTTCTTT.

V gene TRBV9 combines with J gene TRBJ2-7; D may be TRBD1 (6 bases). With 6 bases removed from V and 2 bases from J, the gap between germline ends came to 21 bases. The CDR3 consists of 16 residues. CDR1 is SGDLS and CDR2 is YYNGEE in the germline V gene. In nucleotides, the CDR3 is TGTGCCAGCATACCCCCTCAGGGGAGCGCGCCCTACGAGCAGTACTTC. Amino acids: CASIPPQGSAPYEQYF.

The chain couples TRBV7-9 to TRBJ1-1; 7 bases are a match to TRBD1. CDR1 is SEHNR and CDR2 is FQNEAQ in the germline V gene (reference sequence). The J segment lost 4 bases and the V segment lost 4 bases, leaving 0 bases of the junction unmatched. CDR3 length: 12 amino acids. The CDR3: CASSSGGTEAFF. CDR3 bases: TGTGCCAGCAGCTCAGGGGGCACTGAAGCTTTCTTT.

The chain links TRBV24-1 to TRBJ1-2; weak D call: TRBD1 (6 bases). This CDR3 contains 15 residues. Between the trimmed V and J ends, which lost 0 bases and 7 bases, there was a span of 14 bases. Germline V gene data show CDR1 as KGHDR and CDR2 as SFDVKD. The DNA of the CDR3 is TGTGCCACCAGTGATTTGCTCATACAGGGTATTGGCTACACCTTC. It is translated as CATSDLLIQGIGYTF.

The chain is built from TRBV5-4 and TRBJ1-2; maybe TRBD1 (5 bases). The V end was cut by 0 bases, the J end by 4 bases, with 16 bases between. Germline V gives CDR1 SGHNT, CDR2 YYREEE (reference sequence). This CDR3 spans 16 amino acids. CDR3 DNA: TGTGCCAGCAGCTTGGGTTTCACGGACAAGACCTATGGCTACACCTTC. Its translation is CASSLGFTDKTYGYTF.

This clone showed up just once. The V call is TRBV6-2 or TRBV6-3, the J call TRBJ2-1, with D perhaps matching TRBD1 (6 bases). Germline CDR1 is MNHEY and CDR2 is SVGEGT. This CDR3 contains 16 residues. Trimming cost V 2 bases and J 4 bases, with 15 bases left between them. CDR3 protein: CASSYAATRGYNEQFF. The DNA for the CDR3 is TGTGCCAGCAGTTACGCAGCCACTAGGGGGTACAATGAGCAGTTCTTC.

The gene calls are TRBV7-6 and TRBJ2-2; the D gene is possibly TRBD1 (5 bases). V gave up 5 bases and J gave up 3 bases, with 7 bases separating them. CDR1 and CDR2 (germline): SGHVS, FNYEAQ. The CDR3 is 13 residues long. As DNA, the CDR3 is TGTGCCAGCAGCGCCAGGGACACCGGGGAGCTGTTTTTT. It encodes CASSARDTGELFF.

The chain couples TRBV6-5 to TRBJ1-5; D perhaps matches TRBD1 (5 bases). Germline V gives CDR1 MNHEY, CDR2 SVGAGI. V lost 5 bases, J lost 2 bases, and 10 bases lay in between. CDR3 length: 14 amino acids. CDR3: CASSLQGGNQPQHF. CDR3 coding DNA: TGTGCCAGCAGTCTCCAGGGCGGCAATCAGCCCCAGCATTTT.

The chain joins TRBV6-2 or TRBV6-3 to TRBJ1-2, with 7 bases identical to TRBD1. Trimming at V came to 5 bases and at J to 8 bases, leaving 11 bases not matched to a gene. The CDR3 extends over 14 amino acids. CDR1 is MNHEY, CDR2 SVGEGT, per germline. CDR3 residues: CASSPHPTGVGYTF. DNA for the CDR3: TGTGCCAGCAGTCCCCACCCCACAGGGGTCGGCTACACCTTC.

The chain carries TRBV29-1 and TRBJ1-2; 7 bases are shared with TRBD1. The V gene end was trimmed by 6 bases and the J gene end by 8 bases; junction bases not matched to a gene: 15. The germline CDR1 and CDR2 sequences are SQVTM and ANQGSEA. The length of the CDR3 is 14 residues. CDR3 in amino acids: CSVQQGTPPWGYTF. The CDR3 DNA is TGCAGCGTCCAACAGGGGACCCCGCCATGGGGCTACACCTTC.

This clone has only a few counts. The genes are TRBV11-3 and TRBJ1-2; the D gene is possibly TRBD1 (6 bases). CDR3 length: 13 amino acids. Germline V gene sequence: CDR1 SGHNT, CDR2 YENEEA. V was shortened by 6 bases and J by 3 bases, with 11 bases between the two germline ends. The CDR3 here is CASRHRDDYGYTF. Written as DNA, the CDR3 is TGTGCCAGCAGACACAGGGACGACTATGGCTACACCTTC.

The J gene is TRBJ2-3, the V gene TRBV24-1; TRBD1 aligns across 7 bases. The CDR3 is 15 amino acids. Germline CDR1 and CDR2: KGHDR and SFDVKD. The junction had 7 bases not matched to a gene; V was cut back by 4 bases and J by 4 bases. The CDR3 is CATSDTRGRADTQYF. The CDR3, as DNA: TGTGCCACCAGTGACACGAGGGGGCGGGCAGATACGCAGTATTTT.

This chain links TRBV6-5 with TRBJ1-2, with 7 positions matching TRBD1. Germline CDR1 reads MNHEY; CDR2 reads SVGAGI. J was trimmed by 5 bases and V by 4 bases; bases with no gene match: 10. This CDR3 is 15 amino acids long. CDR3 residues: CASSLEGQVRYGYTF. The CDR3 DNA sequence: TGTGCCAGCAGTTTGGAAGGACAGGTTCGGTATGGCTACACCTTC.

V and J are TRBV6-5 and TRBJ2-3; TRBD1 matches at 10 bases. The CDR3 loop spans 15 amino acids. CDR1 MNHEY and CDR2 SVGAGI come from the germline V gene. After removal of 11 bases from V and 6 bases from J, the junction contained 14 bases not matched to a gene. In DNA form, the CDR3 reads TGTGCCGGACGTCAGGGACAGGGGTTTGCTGATACGCAGTATTTT. It is translated as CAGRQGQGFADTQYF.

This chain links TRBV6-2 or TRBV6-3 with TRBJ2-7, with 8 bases aligning to TRBD1. The CDR3 length is 14 residues. CDR1 is MNHEY and CDR2 is SVGEGT in the germline V gene. V dropped 2 bases and J dropped 5; count of bases not matched to a gene: 5. Here the CDR3 reads CASSYGRGLHEQYF. The DNA for the CDR3 is TGTGCCAGCAGTTACGGCAGGGGGCTACACGAGCAGTACTTC.